A single sample gave rise to the 25 T cell receptor beta chains below, sequenced in a study of technical replicates of blood from a few donors. Profiled with immunoSEQ multiplex PCR; TCRdb holds only in-frame clones, not every one. The table lists tens of thousands of clones, roughly 95% of them singletons, with 0.2% to 0.3% in the top ten. The sample consisted of T cells isolated from PBMCs. The receptors here all came from a human donor in good health.

The chain uses TRBV4-1 and TRBJ2-2; 9 bases are a match to TRBD2. Germline V lookup: CDR1 MGHRA, CDR2 YSYEKL. The junction had 0 bases not matched to a gene; V was cut back by 1 base and J by 0 bases. CDR3 length: 16 amino acids. In DNA form, the CDR3 reads TGCGCCAGCAGCCAAGGACTAGCGGCGAACACCGGGGAGCTGTTTTTT. Translation gives CASSQGLAANTGELFF.

This sequence joins TRBV19 and TRBJ1-5; D may be TRBD1 (5 bases). Germline CDR1 reads LNHDA; CDR2 reads SQIVND (reference sequence). Trimming took 8 bases from V and 7 from J, leaving 15 bases between them. The CDR3 totals 13 residues. The CDR3 nucleotides read TGTGCCAGTGATAATCCAGGGTACCAGCCCCAGCATTTT. The encoded protein is CASDNPGYQPQHF.

The chain employs TRBV9 and TRBJ2-2; the match to TRBD1 covers 8 bases. Per the germline V gene, CDR1 is SGDLS and CDR2 is YYNGEE. J gave up 5 bases and V 3 bases, and 9 bases lay outside the gene matches. The CDR3 consists of 16 residues. CDR3 protein: CASSGKVQGATGELFF. For the CDR3, the DNA is TGTGCCAGCAGCGGAAAGGTCCAGGGGGCTACCGGGGAGCTGTTTTTT.

This chain uses TRBV10-2 with TRBJ2-1; 9 bases match TRBD2. The junction had 7 bases not matched to a gene; V was cut back by 6 bases and J by 7 bases. The CDR3 totals 14 residues. Per the germline V gene, CDR1 is WSHSY and CDR2 is SAAADI. The CDR3 loop reads CASRTSGSINEQFF. The DNA for the CDR3 is TGCGCCAGCAGAACTAGCGGGTCCATAAATGAGCAGTTCTTC.

The chain is built from TRBV6-5 and TRBJ2-1; D unclear. This CDR3 is built from 16 residues. Germline V gene lookup returns CDR1 MNHEY and CDR2 SVGAGI. The germline V and J ends were trimmed by 0 bases and 0 bases, with 9 bases remaining between them. CDR3 sequence (DNA): TGTGCCAGCAGTTACTCGTCCGCGAGCTCCTACAATGAGCAGTTCTTC. Protein: CASSYSSASSYNEQFF.

This clone was detected only a few times. This chain joins TRBV5-8 and TRBJ2-2; 10 bases are shared with TRBD2. There are 16 residues in the CDR3. J was trimmed by 6 bases and V by 1 base; bases with no gene match: 6. CDR1 SGHTS and CDR2 YDEGEE come from the germline V gene. The DNA for the CDR3 is TGTGCCAGCAGCTTGCTACTAGCGGGGCGCTCCGGGGAGCTGTTTTTT. This sequence encodes CASSLLLAGRSGELFF.

The chain employs TRBV11-2 and TRBJ2-7, with D tentatively TRBD2 (5 bases). There are 13 residues in the CDR3. Trimming left V 3 bases short and J 7 bases short, with 13 bases between. The germline CDR1 and CDR2 sequences are SGHAT and FQNNGV. CDR3 protein: CASSFGESPEQYF. The DNA of the CDR3 is TGTGCCAGCAGCTTCGGGGAATCGCCGGAGCAGTACTTC. Together with reference TRBV11-2 and TRBJ2-7, the CDR3 gives the full variable domain: EAGVAQSPRYKIIEKRQSVAFWCNPISGHATLYWYQQILGQGPKLLIQFQNNGVVDDSQLPKDRFSAERLKGVDSTLKIQPAKLEDSAVYLCASSFGESPEQYFGPGTRLTVT.

The V and J genes are TRBV5-4 and TRBJ2-3; 11 bases match TRBD2. Germline V gene lookup returns CDR1 SGHNT and CDR2 YYREEE (reference sequence). CDR3 length: 14 amino acids. With V trimmed by 3 bases and J by 6 bases, 3 bases remained unmatched. The CDR3 DNA sequence: TGTGCCAGCAGCTCCAGGACTAGCGGGGATACGCAGTATTTT. This codes for CASSSRTSGDTQYF.

The chain employs TRBV10-3 and TRBJ2-7, with 7 bases identical to TRBD2. Germline loops: CDR1 ENHRY, CDR2 SYGVKD. The CDR3 extends over 12 amino acids. J gave up 6 bases and V 4 bases, and 3 bases lay outside the gene matches. CDR3 DNA: TGTGCCATCAGTGGATCGGGAGGCGAGCAGTACTTC. Amino acids: CAISGSGGEQYF.

The chain links TRBV6-1 to TRBJ1-2, with TRBD1 matching over 10 bases. This CDR3 spans 15 amino acids. Trimming removed 3 bases from V and 4 bases from J; junction bases left unmatched: 5. Germline CDR1 MNHNS, CDR2 SASEGT. As DNA, the CDR3 is TGTGCCAGCAGTGATAGGGGGGACAGGGGCTATGGCTACACCTTC. Translated: CASSDRGDRGYGYTF.

The table lists this clone with a few counts. This chain connects TRBV13 to TRBJ2-2; 7 bases are a match to TRBD1. The CDR3 runs to 16 residues. V gave up 5 bases and J gave up 4 bases; unmatched junction bases: 10. The V gene's germline CDR1 is PRHDT and CDR2 FYEKMQ (reference sequence). In DNA form, the CDR3 reads TGTGCCAGCAGCCCAAAAGGGACAGACCCCACCGGGGAGCTGTTTTTT. Protein sequence: CASSPKGTDPTGELFF.

Here the CDR3 reads CASSYRDQPQHF. CDR3 coding DNA: TGTGCCAGCAGCTACAGGGATCAGCCCCAGCATTTT. The chain employs TRBV28 and TRBJ1-5; D possibly corresponds to TRBD1 (6 bases). Germline CDR1 and CDR2: MDHEN and SYDVKM. The CDR3 consists of 12 residues. Trimming removed 6 bases at V and 5 bases at J, with 8 bases between.

The V gene is TRBV6-4, the J gene TRBJ2-5, with 11 bases matching TRBD2. V lost 4 bases, J lost 4 bases, and 5 bases stayed unmatched. Germline loops: CDR1 MRHNA, CDR2 SNTAGT. This CDR3 comprises 15 residues. DNA for the CDR3: TGTGCCAGCAGTGCCGGGACTAGCGGAGGAGAGACCCAGTACTTC. Its translation: CASSAGTSGGETQYF.

This sequence joins TRBV4-1 and TRBJ2-1; D call uncertain. Germline V gene sequence: CDR1 MGHRA, CDR2 YSYEKL. This CDR3 has 15 amino acids. Trimming removed 1 base from V and 3 bases from J, with 10 bases in between. The CDR3 region has the DNA TGCGCCAGCAGCCAAGCTTTTCGTAACTACAATGAGCAGTTCTTC. Translated: CASSQAFRNYNEQFF.

The CDR3 loop reads CASNLGDRGFNEQFF. In DNA form, the CDR3 reads TGTGCCAGCAACCTGGGGGACAGGGGTTTTAATGAGCAGTTCTTC. The V gene is TRBV9, the J gene TRBJ2-1; TRBD1 aligns across 10 bases. Germline values: CDR1 SGDLS, CDR2 YYNGEE. This CDR3 comprises 15 residues. Germline trimming cut 6 bases from V and 7 bases from J; bases unmatched to any gene: 10.

The chain combines TRBV7-2 with TRBJ2-1, with TRBD1 as a possible D gene (6 bases). The length of the CDR3 is 12 residues. Germline CDR1 reads SGHTA; CDR2 reads FQGNSA. V was cut by 7 bases and J by 10 bases, with 14 bases left in between. The CDR3 sequence: CASIQGLVEQFF. CDR3 nucleotide sequence: TGTGCCAGCATTCAGGGGTTGGTGGAGCAGTTCTTC. Combining the CDR3 with reference TRBV7-2 and TRBJ2-1 gives the whole variable domain GAGVSQSPSNKVTEKGKDVELRCDPISGHTALYWYRQSLGQGLEFLIYFQGNSAPDKSGLPSDRFSAERTGGSVSTLTIQRTQQEDSAVYLCASIQGLVEQFFGPGTRLTVL.

The chain links TRBV5-1 to TRBJ2-5; perhaps TRBD1 as D (6 bases). Germline V gives CDR1 SGHRS, CDR2 YFSETQ. The CDR3 sequence is 15 residues long. Between the trimmed V and J ends, which lost 1 base and 5 bases, there was a span of 15 bases. The CDR3 DNA reads TGCGCCAGCAGCTTGACTCAAATGGGGGCGGAGACCCAGTACTTC. The encoded protein is CASSLTQMGAETQYF.

The J gene is TRBJ2-7, the V gene TRBV6-1, with 9 bases identical to TRBD2. The CDR3 spans 15 residues. Per germline, CDR1 MNHNS and CDR2 SASEGT. Unmatched junction bases numbered 7, after V lost 4 bases and J lost 3 bases. CDR3: CASSANSGGGYEQYF. CDR3 DNA: TGTGCCAGCAGTGCAAATAGCGGGGGTGGCTACGAGCAGTACTTC.

The genes are TRBV30 and TRBJ1-1; TRBD1 aligns across 8 bases. The germline gives CDR1 GTSNPN, CDR2 SVGIG (reference sequence). V shed 2 bases, J shed 1 base, and the junction held 6 bases outside the gene matches. This CDR3 comprises 15 residues. The CDR3, as DNA: TGTGCCTGGAGTCCCTTGGGACAGGAGAACACTGAAGCTTTCTTT. This codes for CAWSPLGQENTEAFF.

The sample holds one count of this clone. The chain combines TRBV10-3 with TRBJ1-6; D is perhaps TRBD1 (5 bases). The V end lost 0 bases, the J end lost 5 bases, and 14 bases lay between the germline ends. Germline CDR1 and CDR2: ENHRY and SYGVKD. The CDR3 covers 17 residues. DNA of the CDR3: TGTGCCATCAGTGAGTCTGCAGCTCTAGGGGATAATTCACCCCTCCACTTT. It encodes CAISESAALGDNSPLHF.

The chain combines TRBV10-3 with TRBJ1-1; D may be TRBD1 (6 bases). Trimming cost V 8 bases and J 7 bases, with 14 bases left between them. Germline CDR1 reads ENHRY; CDR2 reads SYGVKD. The CDR3 sequence is 12 residues long. As DNA, the CDR3 is TGTGCCATCGGGGTGGACAGCTTTGAAGCTTTCTTT. Encoded protein: CAIGVDSFEAFF.

The V call is TRBV6-5, the J call TRBJ2-1; a weak D match, TRBD1 (5 bases). The germline V gene has CDR1 MNHEY and CDR2 SVGAGI. V shed 5 bases and J shed 8 bases, with 16 bases lying between them. This CDR3 contains 14 residues. DNA for the CDR3: TGTGCCAGCAGTCCCGGACACCTGGCTGATGAGCAGTTCTTC. Protein: CASSPGHLADEQFF.

The chain carries TRBV27 and TRBJ1-5; D possibly corresponds to TRBD1 (5 bases). From germline, CDR1 is MNHEY and CDR2 SMNVEV (reference sequence). The germline V and J ends were trimmed by 2 bases and 5 bases, with 10 bases remaining between them. The CDR3 length is 14 residues. CDR3 DNA: TGTGCCAGCAGTTTACGGGGGATATATCAGCCCCAGCATTTT. It specifies CASSLRGIYQPQHF.

Only one count was recorded for this clone. The chain links TRBV27 to TRBJ2-1, with 10 bases that match TRBD2. The V gene's germline CDR1 is MNHEY and CDR2 SMNVEV (reference sequence). The CDR3 runs 15 residues. V dropped 7 bases and J dropped 2; count of bases not matched to a gene: 5. CDR3 protein: CASKPLAGAYNEQFF. CDR3 bases: TGTGCCAGCAAACCTCTAGCGGGAGCCTACAATGAGCAGTTCTTC.

The V call is TRBV6-5, the J call TRBJ1-1; a possible D gene is TRBD1 (6 bases). From germline, CDR1 is MNHEY and CDR2 SVGAGI. The V gene lost 4 bases and the J gene lost 2 bases, with 17 bases spanning the gap. The CDR3 has 16 residues. The CDR3 is CASSLRQVGFNTEAFF. The CDR3 nucleotides are TGTGCCAGCAGTTTACGACAGGTTGGGTTCAACACTGAAGCTTTCTTT.